The 14 T cell receptor beta chains below all came from one sample that was sequenced in a study of cytomegalovirus exposure and HLA in healthy donors. Method: immunoSEQ multiplex PCR; TCRdb's copy keeps in-frame clones and lacks some. In the table there are 50,000 to 65,000 clones, around 96% of which are singletons. The sequenced material came from PBMCs. These receptor sequences come from a woman younger than 35 in good health and CMV-seronegative.

The chain has TRBV28 and TRBJ2-1; the D gene is possibly TRBD2 (7 bases). The germline V and J ends were trimmed by 4 bases and 9 bases, with 16 bases remaining between them. Germline V gene lookup returns CDR1 MDHEN and CDR2 SYDVKM. This CDR3 is 14 amino acids long. The CDR3 DNA sequence: TGTGCCAGCAGTTCCCGGGGGGCCCGAGGTGAGCAGTTCTTC. Translating gives CASSSRGARGEQFF.

The rearrangement joins TRBV9 to TRBJ1-6; D not resolved. The V end was cut by 2 bases, the J end by 9 bases, with 9 bases between. This CDR3 has 13 amino acids. Germline V lookup: CDR1 SGDLS, CDR2 YYNGEE. For the CDR3, the DNA is TGTGCCAGCAGCGTGGGTCGGGGTTCACCCCTCCACTTT. Amino acids: CASSVGRGSPLHF.

The CDR3 is CASRTFSGDGGGTGELFF. In nucleotides, the CDR3 is TGTGCCAGCAGAACCTTTAGCGGGGATGGTGGGGGGACCGGGGAGCTGTTTTTT. The rearrangement uses TRBV27 and TRBJ2-2, with 8 nucleotides matching TRBD2. Germline V gene data show CDR1 as MNHEY and CDR2 as SMNVEV (reference sequence). The CDR3 sequence is 18 residues long. The V segment lost 6 bases and the J segment 5 bases; nucleotides outside the gene matches: 17.

The chain joins TRBV7-2 to TRBJ2-5, with 10 bases lining up with TRBD1. Trimming removed 1 base from V and 7 bases from J; junction bases left unmatched: 0. The CDR3 extends over 13 amino acids. Germline loops: CDR1 SGHTA, CDR2 FQGNSA. The CDR3 nucleotides read TGTGCCAGCAGCTTAGGGACAGGGGGGACCCAGTACTTC. Protein: CASSLGTGGTQYF.

The CDR3 region is CASSFQTVSETQYF. The DNA of the CDR3 is TGTGCCAGCAGCTTCCAGACAGTTTCAGAGACCCAGTACTTC. J is TRBJ2-5 and V is TRBV7-9, with a possible D match to TRBD1 (5 bases). The CDR3 is 14 amino acids. V was cut by 3 bases and J by 4 bases, with 12 bases left in between. Germline CDR1 reads SEHNR; CDR2 reads FQNEAQ (reference sequence). Filled out from reference TRBV7-9 and TRBJ2-5, the complete variable domain reads DTGVSQNPRHKITKRGQNVTFRCDPISEHNRLYWYRQTLGQGPEFLTYFQNEAQLEKSRLLSDRFSAERPKGSFSTLEIQRTEQGDSAMYLCASSFQTVSETQYFGPGTRLLVL.

This clone was recorded once. At one boundary the junction diverges from the germline segment, which might be a read error. This chain joins TRBV10-3 and TRBJ2-4, with TRBD2 matching 11 bases. This CDR3 is built from 17 residues. CDR1 is ENHRY and CDR2 is SYGVKD in the germline V gene. Here the CDR3 DNA reads TGTGCCATCAGTGAGTCGACGGGACTAGCGGCCACAAACATTCAGTACTTC. It specifies CAISESTGLAATNIQYF.

The chain links TRBV29-1 to TRBJ1-1, with TRBD1 as a possible D gene (5 bases). V was trimmed by 7 bases and J by 1 base, leaving 19 bases between them. Germline V gene data show CDR1 as SQVTM and CDR2 as ANQGSEA. The CDR3 length is 15 residues. The CDR3 DNA follows: TGCAGCGGATGGGGATCCGGGACTGCGAACACTGAAGCTTTCTTT. It translates to CSGWGSGTANTEAFF.

The chain uses TRBV11-2 and TRBJ1-4; 12 bases map to TRBD1. The CDR3 contains 15 residues. Germline trimming cut 5 bases from V and 10 bases from J; bases unmatched to any gene: 8. Germline V gene sequence: CDR1 SGHAT, CDR2 FQNNGV. The CDR3 sequence: CASSLGTGGLGKLFF. The CDR3 nucleotides are TGTGCCAGCAGCCTCGGGACAGGGGGCCTTGGAAAACTGTTTTTT.

The V call is TRBV7-9, the J call TRBJ2-7; possible D gene TRBD1, 6 bases. This CDR3 is 12 amino acids long. From germline, CDR1 is SEHNR and CDR2 FQNEAQ (reference sequence). Trimming stripped 11 bases from V and 5 bases from J, with 16 bases between. CDR3 in amino acids: CAGQTGLDEQYF. The CDR3 region has the DNA TGTGCCGGACAGACCGGCCTGGACGAGCAGTACTTC.

The rearrangement links TRBV9 to TRBJ1-4; D is possibly TRBD1 (5 bases). The V and J ends lost 0 bases and 5 bases respectively, with 14 bases between them. The CDR3 runs 16 residues. Germline assignment: CDR1 SGDLS and CDR2 YYNGEE. CDR3 region: CASSVGDGRANEKLFF. As DNA, the CDR3 is TGTGCCAGCAGCGTAGGCGACGGCAGGGCAAATGAAAAACTGTTTTTT.

The chain is built from TRBV14 and TRBJ1-3, with D possibly TRBD1 on 6 matching bases. This CDR3 is built from 13 residues. V lost 4 bases, J lost 5 bases, and 9 bases lay in between. CDR1 and CDR2 from the germline V gene are SGHDN and FVKESK. The CDR3 is CASSPDRRNTIYF. CDR3 nucleotide sequence: TGTGCCAGCAGCCCGGACAGAAGAAACACCATATATTTT. Variable domain in full (rest from reference TRBV14 and TRBJ1-3): EAGVTQFPSHSVIEKGQTVTLRCDPISGHDNLYWYRRVMGKEIKFLLHFVKESKQDESGMPNNRFLAERTGGTYSTLKVQPAELEDSGVYFCASSPDRRNTIYFGEGSWLTVV.

The V and J genes are TRBV6-5 and TRBJ1-2; D is perhaps TRBD1 (5 bases). Per germline, CDR1 MNHEY and CDR2 SVGAGI. Trimming removed 5 bases at V and 4 bases at J, with 17 bases between. This CDR3 contains 15 residues. The CDR3 sequence is CASSPTGGSAYGYTF. The CDR3 DNA is TGTGCCAGCAGTCCCACGGGGGGGAGCGCCTATGGCTACACCTTC.

The chain recombines TRBV7-2 with TRBJ2-1; TRBD2 aligns across 11 bases. In germline, CDR1 is SGHTA, CDR2 FQGNSA. V shed 6 bases, J shed 8 bases, and the junction held 6 bases outside the gene matches. The CDR3 consists of 14 residues. In nucleotides, the CDR3 is TGTGCCAGCAGAATAGCGGGAGGGCGGCATGAGCAGTTCTTC. Its translation: CASRIAGGRHEQFF.

The chain has TRBV6-5 and TRBJ1-2, with D unresolved. Germline CDR1 reads MNHEY; CDR2 reads SVGAGI. The V end was cut by 0 bases, the J end by 2 bases, with 7 bases between. The CDR3 runs to 14 residues. The CDR3, as DNA: TGTGCCAGCAGTTACTCGGCCCCCAACTATGGCTACACCTTC. It translates to CASSYSAPNYGYTF.